This TCR beta chain came from a study of CD8 T cells in Susac syndrome. Study-level information: The Susac syndrome patients that were sequenced included more than 5 with active disease and eight in remission.

Peripheral blood CD8+ and CD4+ T cells were profiled by TCR beta sequencing. With random hexamers, reverse transcription was performed on about 0.5 to 1 ug of RNA. The CDR3 of TCR beta was amplified by immunoSEQ multiplex PCR across 54 Vbeta and 13 Jbeta. Each CDR3 protein is one row after TCRdb ran MiXCR on the immunoSEQ multiplex PCR reads. The repertoire holds under 200,000 distinct CDR3 sequences, with more than 90% as singletons. Germline V gene lookup returns CDR1 ENHRY and CDR2 SYGVKD. The CDR3 sequence is 12 residues long. V lost 4 bases and J lost 3, with 3 bases in between. The receptor was isolated from a human donor with Susac syndrome. The chain is built from TRBV10-3 and TRBJ1-4; D remains unclear. The sequenced material came from CD4+ T cells from PBMCs. The CDR3: CAISASNEKLFF. DNA for the CDR3: TGTGCCATCAGTGCGTCTAATGAAAAACTGTTTTTT.